This record looks at one T cell receptor (beta chain) sequence and its context. The data belong to a study of blood T cell repertoires in COVID-19. Study-level information: The origin of the acute and convalescent COVID-19 samples was the United States, Italy and Spain. Sources were T cells, B-cell-depleted T cells, or PBMCs; the material itself was cDNA or gDNA.

V dropped 0 bases and J dropped 3 bases, with 11 bases sitting between them. The CDR3 totals 15 residues. Germline assignment: CDR1 SEHNR and CDR2 FQNEAQ (reference sequence). In the original analysis: How many nucleated cells were present was estimated from reference gene primer amplification. Clones were sequenced by immunoSEQ multiplex PCR, and TCRdb holds only the in-frame ones, with some missing. The V and J calls and clone size are taken from that table; D and trimming were inferred from the DNA. In the table there are 100,000 to 150,000 clones, under 90% of which are singletons. Material: peripheral blood. The chain joins TRBV7-9 to TRBJ1-1, with unresolved D. The clonotype originates from a woman between 55 and 75 years old with active or convalescent COVID-19. CDR3 amino acids: CASSLALSGDTEAFF. The CDR3 nucleotides read TGTGCCAGCAGCTTAGCTTTATCCGGGGACACTGAAGCTTTCTTT. Full variable domain (outside the CDR3, taken from reference TRBV7-9 and TRBJ1-1): DTGVSQNPRHKITKRGQNVTFRCDPISEHNRLYWYRQTLGQGPEFLTYFQNEAQLEKSRLLSDRFSAERPKGSFSTLEIQRTEQGDSAMYLCASSLALSGDTEAFFGQGTRLTVV.